This TCR beta chain was profiled in a study of cytomegalovirus exposure and HLA in healthy donors. V was clipped by 4 bases and J by 6 bases; unmatched bases: 11. Per germline, CDR1 SQVTM and CDR2 ANQGSEA. The CDR3 loop spans 14 amino acids. Primers: 60 Vbeta forward and 13 Jbeta reverse. Authors' data handling: Later, an analysis found 80 million or so unique TCR beta chains, and around 12 million of these were shared. Clones were read by immunoSEQ multiplex PCR, and TCRdb kept only the in-frame ones, dropping some. That table is the source of V, J and clone size, and D and trimming were worked out from the DNA. Here the sample spans over 120,000 clones, about three quarters being singletons. Each donor's status was that of a healthy bone marrow donor.

The sequenced sample consisted of PBMCs. The gene calls are TRBV29-1 and TRBJ2-7; 8 bases are a match to TRBD1. The sequence was collected from a male donor in good health and CMV-seronegative. The DNA for the CDR3 is TGCAGCGTTGTAGGGGACAGGTCTTCCGGCGAGCAGTACTTC. Translating it yields CSVVGDRSSGEQYF.